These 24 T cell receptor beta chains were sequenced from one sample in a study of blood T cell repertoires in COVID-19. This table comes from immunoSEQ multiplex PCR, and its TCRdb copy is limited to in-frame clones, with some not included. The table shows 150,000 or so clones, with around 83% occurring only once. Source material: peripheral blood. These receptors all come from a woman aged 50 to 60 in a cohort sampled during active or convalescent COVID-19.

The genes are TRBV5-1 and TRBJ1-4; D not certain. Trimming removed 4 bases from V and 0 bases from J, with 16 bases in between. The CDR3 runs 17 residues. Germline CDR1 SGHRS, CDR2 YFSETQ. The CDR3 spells CASSLGRGAATNEKLFF. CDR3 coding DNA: TGCGCCAGCAGCCTGGGTCGTGGAGCCGCAACTAATGAAAAACTGTTTTTT.

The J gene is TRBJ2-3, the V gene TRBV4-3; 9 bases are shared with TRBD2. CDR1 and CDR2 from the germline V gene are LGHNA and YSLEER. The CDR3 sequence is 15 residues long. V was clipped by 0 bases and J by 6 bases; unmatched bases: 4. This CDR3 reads CASSQDRGGADTQYF. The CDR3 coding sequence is TGCGCCAGCAGCCAAGATCGCGGGGGGGCCGATACGCAGTATTTT.

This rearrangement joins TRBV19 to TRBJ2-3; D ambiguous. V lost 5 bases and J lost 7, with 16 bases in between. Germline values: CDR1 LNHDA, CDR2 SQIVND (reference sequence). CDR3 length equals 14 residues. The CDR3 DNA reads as TGTGCCAGTAGTCTGGAGCAAACGAGGAATACGCAGTATTTT. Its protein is CASSLEQTRNTQYF.

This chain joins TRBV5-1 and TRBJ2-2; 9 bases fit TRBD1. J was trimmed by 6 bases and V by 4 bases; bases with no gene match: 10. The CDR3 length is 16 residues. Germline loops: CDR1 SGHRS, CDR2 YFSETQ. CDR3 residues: CASSPQGASSPGELFF. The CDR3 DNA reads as TGCGCCAGCAGCCCACAGGGGGCAAGCTCACCCGGGGAGCTGTTTTTT.

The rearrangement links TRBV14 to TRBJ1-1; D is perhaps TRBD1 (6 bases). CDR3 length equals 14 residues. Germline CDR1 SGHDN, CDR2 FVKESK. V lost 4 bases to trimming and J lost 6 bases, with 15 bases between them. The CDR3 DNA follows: TGTGCCAGCAGCCCCTACAGGGATTCCGCTGAAGCTTTCTTT. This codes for CASSPYRDSAEAFF. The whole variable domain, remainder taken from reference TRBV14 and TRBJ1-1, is EAGVTQFPSHSVIEKGQTVTLRCDPISGHDNLYWYRRVMGKEIKFLLHFVKESKQDESGMPNNRFLAERTGGTYSTLKVQPAELEDSGVYFCASSPYRDSAEAFFGQGTRLTVV.

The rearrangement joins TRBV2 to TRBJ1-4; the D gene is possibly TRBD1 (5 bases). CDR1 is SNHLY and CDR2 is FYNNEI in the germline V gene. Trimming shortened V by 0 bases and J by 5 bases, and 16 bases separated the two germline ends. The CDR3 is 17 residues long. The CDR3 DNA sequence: TGTGCCAGCAGTGAAGCGCTTCGACAGAACCAAAATGAAAAACTGTTTTTT. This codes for CASSEALRQNQNEKLFF.

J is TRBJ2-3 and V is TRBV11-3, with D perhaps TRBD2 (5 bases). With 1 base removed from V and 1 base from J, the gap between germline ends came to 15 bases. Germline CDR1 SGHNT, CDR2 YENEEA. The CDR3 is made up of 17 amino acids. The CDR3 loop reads CASSLGGSLGGTDTQYF. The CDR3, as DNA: TGTGCCAGCAGCTTAGGGGGATCCCTCGGGGGCACAGATACGCAGTATTTT.

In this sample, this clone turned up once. The CDR3, as DNA: TGTGCCAGAACGACAGGCGTTTATGGCTACACCTTC. Translated, it gives CARTTGVYGYTF. This chain joins TRBV2 and TRBJ1-2, with D tentatively TRBD1 (6 bases). The V end lost 9 bases, the J end lost 5 bases, and 13 bases lay between the germline ends. The CDR3 is 12 amino acids. Germline V gene data show CDR1 as SNHLY and CDR2 as FYNNEI.

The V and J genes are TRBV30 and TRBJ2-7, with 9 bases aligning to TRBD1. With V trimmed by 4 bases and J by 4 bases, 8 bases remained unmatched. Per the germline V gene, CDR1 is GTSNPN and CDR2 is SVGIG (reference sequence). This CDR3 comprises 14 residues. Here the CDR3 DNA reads TGTGCCTGGACTCCGGGACAGGGAAAATACGAGCAGTACTTC. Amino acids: CAWTPGQGKYEQYF.

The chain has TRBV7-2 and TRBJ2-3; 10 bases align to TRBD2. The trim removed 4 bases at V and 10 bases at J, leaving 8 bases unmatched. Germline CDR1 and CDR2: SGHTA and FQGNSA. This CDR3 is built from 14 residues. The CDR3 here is CASSWLAGGTAQYF. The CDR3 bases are TGTGCCAGCAGCTGGTTAGCGGGGGGTACTGCGCAGTATTTT.

CDR3 bases: TGCAGCGTTGGGGGGCTGGATGGCTACACCTTC. Protein sequence: CSVGGLDGYTF. J is TRBJ1-2 and V is TRBV29-1; the D gene is possibly TRBD1 (6 bases). Germline lookup yields CDR1 SQVTM and CDR2 ANQGSEA. V gave up 4 bases and J gave up 6 bases, with 9 bases separating them. There are 11 residues in the CDR3.

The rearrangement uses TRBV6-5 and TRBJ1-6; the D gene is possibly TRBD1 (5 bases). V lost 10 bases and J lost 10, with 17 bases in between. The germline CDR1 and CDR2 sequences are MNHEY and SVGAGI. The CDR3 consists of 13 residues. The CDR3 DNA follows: TGTGCCATCTCTGCGGGGGTCGGCTCACCCCTCCACTTT. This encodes CAISAGVGSPLHF.

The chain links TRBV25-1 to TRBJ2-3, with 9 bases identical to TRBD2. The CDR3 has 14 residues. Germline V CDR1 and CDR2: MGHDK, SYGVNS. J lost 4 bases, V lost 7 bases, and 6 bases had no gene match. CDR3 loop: CASMRGGGSDTQYF. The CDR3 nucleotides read TGTGCCAGCATGCGCGGGGGGGGCTCAGATACGCAGTATTTT.

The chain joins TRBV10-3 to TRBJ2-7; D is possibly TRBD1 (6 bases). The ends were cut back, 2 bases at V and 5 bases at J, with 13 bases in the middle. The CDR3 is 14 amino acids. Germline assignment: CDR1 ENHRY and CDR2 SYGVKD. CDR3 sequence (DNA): TGTGCCATCAGTGAGGCCAGGGGTCTCAACGAGCAGTACTTC. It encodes CAISEARGLNEQYF.

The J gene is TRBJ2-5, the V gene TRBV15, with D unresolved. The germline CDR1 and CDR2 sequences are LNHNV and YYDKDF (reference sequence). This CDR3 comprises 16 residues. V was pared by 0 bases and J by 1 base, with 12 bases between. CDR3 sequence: CATSRDPPPGQETQYF. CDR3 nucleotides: TGTGCCACCAGCAGAGATCCTCCTCCGGGCCAAGAGACCCAGTACTTC.

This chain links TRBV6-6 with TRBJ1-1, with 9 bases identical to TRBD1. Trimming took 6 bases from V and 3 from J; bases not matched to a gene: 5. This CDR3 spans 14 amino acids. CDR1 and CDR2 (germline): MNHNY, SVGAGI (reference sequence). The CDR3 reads CASSRQGGDTEAFF. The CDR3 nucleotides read TGTGCCAGCAGCCGACAGGGGGGAGACACTGAAGCTTTCTTT.

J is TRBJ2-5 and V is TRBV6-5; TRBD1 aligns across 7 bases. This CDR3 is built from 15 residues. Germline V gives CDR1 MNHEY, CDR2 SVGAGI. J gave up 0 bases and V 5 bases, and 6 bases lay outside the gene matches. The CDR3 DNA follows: TGTGCCAGCAGTAAACAACAGGGGTACCAAGAGACCCAGTACTTC. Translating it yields CASSKQQGYQETQYF.

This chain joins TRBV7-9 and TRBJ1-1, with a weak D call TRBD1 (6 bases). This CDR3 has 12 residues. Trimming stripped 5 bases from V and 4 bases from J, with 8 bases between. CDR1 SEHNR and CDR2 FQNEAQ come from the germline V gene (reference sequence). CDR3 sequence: CASSRTATEAFF. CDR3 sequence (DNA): TGTGCCAGCAGCCGGACAGCCACTGAAGCTTTCTTT.

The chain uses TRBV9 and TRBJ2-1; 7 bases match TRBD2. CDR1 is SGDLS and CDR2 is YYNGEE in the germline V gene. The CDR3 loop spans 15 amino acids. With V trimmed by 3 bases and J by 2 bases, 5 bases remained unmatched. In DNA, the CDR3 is TGTGCCAGCAGCGGAGCGGCGGGGGCCTACAATGAGCAGTTCTTC. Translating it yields CASSGAAGAYNEQFF. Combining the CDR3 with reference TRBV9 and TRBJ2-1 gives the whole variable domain DSGVTQTPKHLITATGQRVTLRCSPRSGDLSVYWYQQSLDQGLQFLIQYYNGEERAKGNILERFSAQQFPDLHSELNLSSLELGDSALYFCASSGAAGAYNEQFFGPGTRLTVL.

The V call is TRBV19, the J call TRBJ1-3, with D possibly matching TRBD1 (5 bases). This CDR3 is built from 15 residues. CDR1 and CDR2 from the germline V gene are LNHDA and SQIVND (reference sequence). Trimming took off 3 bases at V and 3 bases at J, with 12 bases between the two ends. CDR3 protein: CASSIARVGGNTIYF. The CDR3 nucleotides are TGTGCCAGTAGTATCGCCAGGGTGGGTGGAAACACCATATATTTT. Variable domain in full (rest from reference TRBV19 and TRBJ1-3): DGGITQSPKYLFRKEGQNVTLSCEQNLNHDAMYWYRQDPGQGLRLIYYSQIVNDFQKGDIAEGYSVSREKKESFPLTVTSAQKNPTAFYLCASSIARVGGNTIYFGEGSWLTVV.

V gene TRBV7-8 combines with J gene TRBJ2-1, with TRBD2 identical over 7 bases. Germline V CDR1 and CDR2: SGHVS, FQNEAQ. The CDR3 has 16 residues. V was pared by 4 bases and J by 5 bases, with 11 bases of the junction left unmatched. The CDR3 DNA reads TGTGCCAGCAGCTCCCCATCTAGCGGCTCTAACAATGAGCAGTTCTTC. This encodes CASSSPSSGSNNEQFF.

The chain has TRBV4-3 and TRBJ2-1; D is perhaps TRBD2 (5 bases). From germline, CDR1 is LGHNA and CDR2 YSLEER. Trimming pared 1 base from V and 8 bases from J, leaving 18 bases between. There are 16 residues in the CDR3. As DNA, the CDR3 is TGCGCCAGCAGCCAAGGTGCTCACGCGGGTTCTCATGAGCAGTTCTTC. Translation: CASSQGAHAGSHEQFF.

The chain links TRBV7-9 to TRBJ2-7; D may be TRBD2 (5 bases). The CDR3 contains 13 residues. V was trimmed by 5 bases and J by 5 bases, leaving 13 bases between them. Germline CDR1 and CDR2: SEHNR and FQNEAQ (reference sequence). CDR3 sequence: CASSPGVANEQYF. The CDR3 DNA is TGTGCCAGCAGCCCCGGGGTAGCGAACGAGCAGTACTTC.

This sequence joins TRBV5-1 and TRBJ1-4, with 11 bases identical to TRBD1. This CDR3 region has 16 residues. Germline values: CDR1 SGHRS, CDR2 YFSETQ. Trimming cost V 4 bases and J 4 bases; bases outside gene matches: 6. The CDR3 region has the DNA TGCGCCAGCAGCGGGACAGGGGGTGCCAATAATGAAAAACTGTTTTTT. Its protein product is CASSGTGGANNEKLFF.